Presented here are 18 T cell receptor beta chains from one specimen sequenced in a study of T cell repertoires in aging, cancer and after chemotherapy (dated 2019 in TCRdb). Instead of sorted cells or RNA, genomic DNA extracted from peripheral blood served as the source for amplifying TCR beta rearrangements. Sequencing instrument: Illumina MiSeq. Rearranged TRB sequences spanning V, D and J segments were amplified by multiplex touch-down PCR using a mixed TRB-A/B primer pool. TCRdb reran the public reads through fastp at Q25 and MiXCR, keeping productive beta chains. Each entry is one CDR3 protein sequence, shown with its most common DNA and genes. The sample table lists around 9,500 distinct CDR3 sequences, 45% to 70% of them with a count of one. The ten largest make up roughly 21% of the sample. The sequenced sample was blood. The receptors come from a human donor in good health.

The rearrangement uses TRBV5-5 and TRBJ2-2; D perhaps matches TRBD2 (5 bases). The germline gives CDR1 SGHKS, CDR2 YYEKEE (reference sequence). The CDR3 is 15 residues long. The V end lost 3 bases, the J end lost 6 bases, and 15 bases lay between the germline ends. The CDR3 here is CASSYFSGLAGELFF. DNA for the CDR3: TGTGCCAGCAGCTACTTTTCGGGGTTGGCCGGGGAGCTGTTTTTT. The full variable domain, its missing parts supplied by reference TRBV5-5 and TRBJ2-2, is DAGVTQSPTHLIKTRGQQVTLRCSPISGHKSVSWYQQVLGQGPQFIFQYYEKEERGRGNFPDRFSARQFPNYSSELNVNALLLGDSALYLCASSYFSGLAGELFFGEGSRLTVL.

This chain links TRBV6-1 with TRBJ1-5; D might be TRBD1 (6 bases). Germline assignment: CDR1 MNHNS and CDR2 SASEGT. This CDR3 is built from 14 residues. V was pared by 9 bases and J by 4 bases, with 16 bases between. For the CDR3, the DNA is TGTGCCAGTCGGGACAAGAGCGATAATCAGCCCCAGCATTTT. The encoded protein is CASRDKSDNQPQHF.

The chain is built from TRBV12-3 or TRBV12-4 and TRBJ1-1; D call uncertain. The CDR3 extends over 13 amino acids. The ends were cut back, 1 base at V and 1 base at J, with 4 bases in the middle. Here the CDR3 DNA reads TGTGCCAGCAGTTTAGGCAGGAACACTGAAGCTTTCTTT. Its protein product is CASSLGRNTEAFF.

The rearrangement joins TRBV19 to TRBJ2-7; tentative D call: TRBD1 (5 bases). The germline V and J ends were trimmed by 0 bases and 2 bases, with 8 bases remaining between them. Per germline, CDR1 LNHDA and CDR2 SQIVND (reference sequence). This CDR3 has 14 residues. CDR3 bases: TGTGCCAGTAGTATAGAAACAGGCGCCTACGAGCAGTACTTC. Encoded protein: CASSIETGAYEQYF.

V gene TRBV6-5 combines with J gene TRBJ2-3; D gene ambiguous. The CDR3 has 15 amino acids. The V end lost 0 bases, the J end lost 2 bases, and 9 bases lay between the germline ends. Per germline, CDR1 MNHEY and CDR2 SVGAGI. The CDR3 spells CASSYSAIFTDTQYF. The CDR3 nucleotides are TGTGCCAGCAGTTACTCTGCAATTTTCACAGATACGCAGTATTTT.

A few counts support this clonotype. The chain uses TRBV11-1 and TRBJ2-3; 12 positions agree with TRBD2. The V segment lost 3 bases and the J segment 10 bases; nucleotides outside the gene matches: 8. The CDR3 loop spans 15 amino acids. Germline-derived CDR1 and CDR2 are SGHAT and FQDESV (reference sequence). CDR3 in amino acids: CASSLRLAGAVAQYF. CDR3 DNA: TGTGCCAGCAGCTTGAGACTAGCGGGAGCAGTGGCGCAGTATTTT.

The chain combines TRBV5-1 with TRBJ2-7; D not certain. The CDR3 has 12 amino acids. Germline values: CDR1 SGHRS, CDR2 YFSETQ. Trimming took off 1 base at V and 3 bases at J, with 5 bases between the two ends. CDR3 DNA: TGCGCCAGCAGCTTGAGAATCTACGAGCAGTACTTC. It yields the protein CASSLRIYEQYF.

The chain uses TRBV29-1 and TRBJ1-1; 7 bases map to TRBD1. The CDR3 length is 14 residues. With V trimmed by 6 bases and J by 0 bases, 7 bases remained unmatched. Germline CDR1 and CDR2: SQVTM and ANQGSEA. The CDR3 loop reads CSVGGTVMNTEAFF. In nucleotides, the CDR3 is TGCAGCGTGGGGGGGACAGTCATGAACACTGAAGCTTTCTTT. Drawing the rest from reference TRBV29-1 and TRBJ1-1, the complete variable domain is SAVISQKPSRDICQRGTSLTIQCQVDSQVTMMFWYRQQPGQSLTLIATANQGSEATYESGFVIDKFPISRPNLTFSTLTVSNMSPEDSSIYLCSVGGTVMNTEAFFGQGTRLTVV.

The chain joins TRBV27 to TRBJ2-7; no reliable D call. This CDR3 contains 10 residues. Germline V CDR1 and CDR2: MNHEY, SMNVEV (reference sequence). Trimming left V 8 bases short and J 6 bases short, with 8 bases between. The CDR3 reads CASPVPEQYF. CDR3 nucleotide sequence: TGTGCCAGCCCGGTTCCCGAGCAGTACTTC.

The chain combines TRBV11-3 with TRBJ2-7, with 10 bases identical to TRBD2. With 6 bases clipped from V and 3 bases from J, the junction kept 2 bases outside the gene matches. CDR1 and CDR2 (germline): SGHNT, YENEEA. CDR3 length equals 13 residues. In DNA form, the CDR3 reads TGTGCCAGCAGTAGCGGGGGGAACTACGAGCAGTACTTC. Translation gives CASSSGGNYEQYF.

J is TRBJ2-5 and V is TRBV6-5; D is ambiguous. CDR1 is MNHEY and CDR2 is SVGAGI in the germline V gene. This CDR3 is 13 amino acids long. Trimming stripped 5 bases from V and 1 base from J, with 8 bases between. This CDR3 reads CASSRTIQETQYF. The CDR3, as DNA: TGTGCCAGCAGTCGCACGATCCAAGAGACCCAGTACTTC.

This clonotype has just one count. V and J are TRBV5-1 and TRBJ1-4; D not certain. The germline CDR1 and CDR2 sequences are SGHRS and YFSETQ. CDR3 length: 14 residues. Deletions cut 5 bases from V and 0 bases from J, with 8 bases between. CDR3 sequence reads: CASRATATNEKLFF. CDR3 coding DNA: TGCGCCAGCAGGGCGACCGCAACTAATGAAAAACTGTTTTTT. The full variable domain, in which reference TRBV5-1 and TRBJ1-4 provide the parts outside the CDR3, is KAGVTQTPRYLIKTRGQQVTLSCSPISGHRSVSWYQQTPGQGLQFLFEYFSETQRNKGNFPGRFSGRQFSNSRSEMNVSTLELGDSALYLCASRATATNEKLFFGSGTQLSVL.

The gene calls are TRBV12-3 or TRBV12-4 and TRBJ2-5, with D unresolved. V shed 4 bases and J shed 2 bases, with 11 bases lying between them. The CDR3 totals 14 residues. The CDR3: CASSSPFEQETQYF. CDR3 bases: TGTGCCAGCAGTTCCCCCTTTGAGCAAGAGACCCAGTACTTC.

The chain employs TRBV6-1 and TRBJ2-7, with D unresolved. The CDR3 is 15 residues long. Trimming shortened V by 5 bases and J by 3 bases, and 17 bases separated the two germline ends. Germline V gene data show CDR1 as MNHNS and CDR2 as SASEGT. CDR3 coding DNA: TGTGCCAGCAGTCCTCACGAGGACGGCTTCTACGAGCAGTACTTC. Its protein is CASSPHEDGFYEQYF.

This clonotype appeared once. The rearrangement links TRBV6-2 or TRBV6-3 to TRBJ2-3; no definite D call. Trimming cost V 2 bases and J 2 bases, with 8 bases left between them. Germline-derived CDR1 and CDR2 are MNHEY and SVGEGT. This CDR3 is 14 amino acids long. CDR3 nucleotides: TGTGCCAGCAGTTACGGTGATCTCACAGATACGCAGTATTTT. It codes for CASSYGDLTDTQYF.

This clonotype was observed a handful of times. The chain has TRBV11-1 and TRBJ2-2; D not certain. Germline-derived CDR1 and CDR2 are SGHAT and FQDESV (reference sequence). This CDR3 has 15 amino acids. V dropped 1 base and J dropped 5 bases, with 11 bases sitting between them. CDR3 sequence (DNA): TGTGCCAGCAGCTTAGTCAGGCTAAGTACCGGGGAGCTGTTTTTT. It translates to CASSLVRLSTGELFF.

V gene TRBV19 combines with J gene TRBJ2-1, with TRBD2 identical over 8 bases. J was trimmed by 4 bases and V by 8 bases; bases with no gene match: 10. The CDR3 has 15 residues. The germline V gene encodes CDR1 LNHDA and CDR2 SQIVND (reference sequence). DNA for the CDR3: TGTGCCAGTTCCCTAGCGGGTAGCCAGTACAATGAGCAGTTCTTC. As protein: CASSLAGSQYNEQFF.

A single count supports this clonotype. The rearrangement uses TRBV5-7 and TRBJ2-5; no clear D gene. TRBV5-7 is sorted into the ORF group, with uncertain function. CDR3 size: 15 residues. Trimming took 3 bases from V and 5 from J, leaving 17 bases between them. CDR3 amino acids: CASSSVRAGRETQYF. CDR3 in DNA: TGTGCCAGCAGCTCGGTCCGGGCCGGCCGGGAGACCCAGTACTTC.